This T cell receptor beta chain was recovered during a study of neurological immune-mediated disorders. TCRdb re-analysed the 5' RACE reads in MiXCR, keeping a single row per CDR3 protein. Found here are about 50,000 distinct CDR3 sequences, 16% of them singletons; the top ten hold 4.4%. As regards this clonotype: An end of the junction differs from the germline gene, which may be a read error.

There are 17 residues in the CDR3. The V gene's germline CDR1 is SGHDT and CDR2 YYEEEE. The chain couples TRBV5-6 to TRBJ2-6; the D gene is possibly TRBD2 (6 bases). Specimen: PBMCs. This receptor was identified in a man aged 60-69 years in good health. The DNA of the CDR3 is TGTGCCAACAGCTTGGAGGGCGCGATTGTGGGGACCAACGTCCTGACTTTC. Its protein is CANSLEGAIVGTNVLTF.